The 19 T cell receptor beta chains given below trace back to one sample, sequenced in a study of T cells in Graves' hyperthyroidism and ophthalmopathy. TCR beta CDR3 regions were amplified from RNA transcripts. In the first-round RT-PCR of the TCR CDR3, the HTBI primer set was used. TCRdb re-called the multiplex PCR reads through MiXCR, storing one row per CDR3 protein. The sample holds more than 300,000 distinct CDR3 sequences; approximately 17% are singletons and the top ten take 34%. What was sequenced was blood. The receptors were gathered from a woman under 40 with Graves' hyperthyroidism that later progressed to Graves' ophthalmopathy.

This clonotype was seen only a few times. This could be a read error, since a much larger clone is one nucleotide away. CDR3 residues: CASRNVLGLSNTEAFF. The CDR3 coding sequence is TGTGCCAGCAGAAACGTACTGGGTCTCTCGAACACTGAAGCTTTCTTT. The rearrangement joins TRBV28 to TRBJ1-1; the D is unclear. The CDR3 sequence is 16 residues long. V gave up 6 bases and J gave up 1 base, with 18 bases separating them. Germline CDR1 reads MDHEN; CDR2 reads SYDVKM. The full variable domain, in which reference TRBV28 and TRBJ1-1 provide the parts outside the CDR3, is DVKVTQSSRYLVKRTGEKVFLECVQDMDHENMFWYRQDPGLGLRLIYFSYDVKMKEKGDIPEGYSVSREKKERFSLILESASTNQTSMYLCASRNVLGLSNTEAFFGQGTRLTVV.

This chain links TRBV6-1 with TRBJ1-3; D not certain. The CDR3 length is 17 residues. Per germline, CDR1 MNHNS and CDR2 SASEGT. The V end lost 6 bases, the J end lost 0 bases, and 18 bases lay between the germline ends. The CDR3 DNA is TGTGCCAGCAGCGAACATCCCACGGCCCGCTCTGGAAACACCATATATTTT. Its translation: CASSEHPTARSGNTIYF.

This clonotype was recorded many times. J is TRBJ1-1 and V is TRBV19; tentative D call: TRBD1 (6 bases). Germline CDR1 LNHDA, CDR2 SQIVND (reference sequence). The CDR3 sequence is 12 residues long. Deletions cut 3 bases from V and 10 bases from J, with 12 bases between. The CDR3 region has the DNA TGTGCCAGTAGTATGGCCCGGACAGCAGCTTTCTTT. Amino acid sequence: CASSMARTAAFF.

This clonotype has a count of ten or more. With a much larger clone just one base away, this may be a read error. This chain links TRBV6-1 with TRBJ2-3, with 8 bases that match TRBD2. Germline V lookup: CDR1 MNHNS, CDR2 SASEGT. This CDR3 has 15 residues. CDR3 DNA sequence: TGTGCCAGCAATGAAGATGGCGGGGGGACAGATACGCAGTATTTT. As protein: CASNEDGGGTDTQYF.

This clonotype was picked up many times. The chain carries TRBV11-2 and TRBJ2-2; 9 bases are shared with TRBD1. V lost 0 bases and J lost 9; bases outside the gene matches: 8. CDR3 length: 16 amino acids. Germline CDR1 is SGHAT and CDR2 is FQNNGV. CDR3 loop: CASSLDQGQGFRELFF. The CDR3 coding sequence is TGTGCCAGCAGCTTAGATCAGGGACAGGGCTTCCGGGAGCTGTTTTTT.

This chain joins TRBV5-1 and TRBJ1-6; maybe TRBD1 (6 bases). Trimming left V 4 bases short and J 6 bases short, with 8 bases between. This CDR3 spans 13 amino acids. Germline CDR1 SGHRS, CDR2 YFSETQ. The CDR3: CASSADSNSPLHF. CDR3 in DNA: TGCGCCAGCAGCGCGGACAGTAATTCACCCCTCCACTTT.

The V gene is TRBV27, the J gene TRBJ2-3; D is possibly TRBD2 (6 bases). The CDR3 is 13 residues long. Trimming took 8 bases from V and 2 from J, leaving 11 bases between them. CDR1 is MNHEY and CDR2 is SMNVEV in the germline V gene (reference sequence). The CDR3 spells CASSAGTTDTQYF. CDR3 coding DNA: TGTGCCAGCTCGGCGGGGACCACAGATACGCAGTATTTT.

V and J are TRBV6-2 or TRBV6-3 and TRBJ2-1; D is ambiguous. The CDR3 length is 17 residues. Germline CDR1 and CDR2: MNHEY and SVGEGT. Trimming shortened V by 2 bases and J by 7 bases, and 21 bases separated the two germline ends. CDR3 in amino acids: CASSYQPQIPYPNEQFF. Here the CDR3 DNA reads TGTGCCAGCAGTTACCAACCCCAAATCCCTTACCCGAATGAGCAGTTCTTC.

This chain links TRBV20-1 with TRBJ1-5; D remains unclear. This CDR3 has 14 amino acids. The germline V gene has CDR1 DFQATT and CDR2 SNEGSKA (reference sequence). The ends were cut back, 5 bases at V and 4 bases at J, with 15 bases in the middle. The CDR3 DNA follows: TGCAGTGCTTGGGGTCTGACGGAGAATCAGCCCCAGCATTTT. Its protein product is CSAWGLTENQPQHF.

Of note for this clonotype: A much larger clonotype is one base distant, so this may be a read error. The chain combines TRBV6-1 with TRBJ2-6; the match to TRBD1 covers 8 bases. The CDR3 is 16 residues long. V shed 10 bases, J shed 2 bases, and the junction held 10 bases outside the gene matches. The germline CDR1 and CDR2 sequences are MNHNS and SASEGT. Here the CDR3 reads CANSVAGGAGANVLTF. CDR3 DNA: TGTGCCAACAGCGTAGCAGGGGGCGCTGGGGCCAACGTCCTGACTTTC.

This clonotype has at least ten counts. The chain employs TRBV20-1 and TRBJ2-5; possible D gene TRBD2, 6 bases. The CDR3 extends over 13 amino acids. The ends were cut back, 1 base at V and 4 bases at J, with 10 bases in the middle. CDR1 and CDR2 from the germline V gene are DFQATT and SNEGSKA (reference sequence). As DNA, the CDR3 is TGCAGTGCTAGAGGCCGCGGGGCAGAGACCCAGTACTTC. Amino acids: CSARGRGAETQYF.

This clonotype has just a few counts. The chain couples TRBV14 to TRBJ1-3; D may be TRBD1 (6 bases). CDR3 length: 17 amino acids. CDR1 SGHDN and CDR2 FVKESK come from the germline V gene. The ends were cut back, 4 bases at V and 2 bases at J, with 18 bases in the middle. The CDR3: CASSRTSLGGTGNTIYF. The CDR3 nucleotides are TGTGCCAGCAGCCGGACTTCATTAGGGGGAACTGGAAACACCATATATTTT.

This clonotype was seen only a few times. The DNA for the CDR3 is TGTGCCTGGGGGACTACCTTAGCCAAAAACATTCAGTACTTC. It codes for CAWGTTLAKNIQYF. This rearrangement joins TRBV30 to TRBJ2-4; 7 nucleotides align to TRBD2. V was pared by 5 bases and J by 0 bases, with 4 bases of the junction left unmatched. This CDR3 contains 14 residues. In germline, CDR1 is GTSNPN, CDR2 SVGIG (reference sequence).

This clonotype has ten or more counts. The rearrangement links TRBV12-3 or TRBV12-4 to TRBJ2-5; weak D call: TRBD1 (5 bases). V was trimmed by 2 bases and J by 4 bases, leaving 8 bases between them. This CDR3 has 13 residues. This CDR3 reads CASSLQGRETQYF. In nucleotides, the CDR3 is TGTGCCAGCAGTTTACAGGGAAGAGAGACCCAGTACTTC.

At least ten counts were recorded for this clonotype. The chain links TRBV12-3 or TRBV12-4 to TRBJ1-5; the D is unclear. The V gene lost 3 bases and the J gene lost 4 bases, with 13 bases spanning the gap. The CDR3 runs 15 residues. CDR3 sequence reads: CASSFAVTGNQPQHF. The CDR3 region has the DNA TGTGCCAGCAGTTTCGCTGTGACCGGAAATCAGCCCCAGCATTTT.

This clonotype appeared a few times. The V and J genes are TRBV14 and TRBJ2-3; 10 nucleotides agree with TRBD1. CDR1 and CDR2 (germline): SGHDN, FVKESK. The V and J ends lost 4 bases and 4 bases, in that order; junction bases with no gene match: 5. The CDR3 consists of 15 residues. CDR3 loop: CASSPGQGVADTQYF. The CDR3 DNA reads TGTGCCAGCAGCCCAGGACAGGGGGTAGCAGATACGCAGTATTTT.

In this sample, this clonotype turned up many times. The chain carries TRBV15 and TRBJ1-4; 7 bases are shared with TRBD1. Germline V lookup: CDR1 LNHNV, CDR2 YYDKDF (reference sequence). CDR3 size: 15 residues. V lost 9 bases, J lost 11 bases, and 18 bases stayed unmatched. In DNA form, the CDR3 reads TGTGCCACAGAACAAAAACGGGACAGCCGTGTGAAACTGTTTTTT. Residues: CATEQKRDSRVKLFF.

Note on this clonotype: A junction end diverges from the germline sequence, so it may reflect a read error. This chain connects TRBV29-1 to TRBJ1-1; no definite D call. The CDR3 spans 14 residues. Germline assignment: CDR1 SQVTM and CDR2 ANQGSEA. In DNA form, the CDR3 reads TGCAGCGTAGAAGACAAACTATCGAACACTGAAGCTTTCTTT. Translating gives CSVEDKLSNTEAFF.

This clonotype was picked up many times. The chain joins TRBV29-1 to TRBJ1-2; 8 nucleotides match TRBD1. After removal of 6 bases from V and 4 bases from J, the junction contained 4 bases not matched to a gene. Germline V gene data show CDR1 as SQVTM and CDR2 as ANQGSEA. The CDR3 totals 12 residues. The CDR3 nucleotides read TGCAGCGTCCCGACAGGGGCCTATGGCTACACCTTC. Its translation: CSVPTGAYGYTF. Full variable domain (remainder filled in from reference TRBV29-1 and TRBJ1-2): SAVISQKPSRDICQRGTSLTIQCQVDSQVTMMFWYRQQPGQSLTLIATANQGSEATYESGFVIDKFPISRPNLTFSTLTVSNMSPEDSSIYLCSVPTGAYGYTFGSGTRLTVV.